Listed here is a single TCR beta chain. Its antigen is undetermined. The V end was cut by 3 bases, the J end by 1 base, with 9 bases between. The CDR3 length is 14 residues. The germline CDR1 and CDR2 sequences are MNHEY and SMNVEV (reference sequence). Method: immunoSEQ multiplex PCR; TCRdb's copy keeps in-frame clones and lacks some. The sample yields roughly 90,000 clones, 83% seen once. These data come from a study of PD-1 blockade in classical Hodgkin lymphoma. Notes on the study in general: While CD8+ TCR diversity did not rise significantly by C4D1, CD4+ TCR diversity did. Newly diagnosed and completely responding patients shared comparable baseline diversity.

Time point denoted: cycle 4 day 1 (C4D1), after less than 7 weeks of nivolumab. Each patient's relapse followed autologous stem cell transplantation, and brentuximab vedotin exposure varied. Patients reached a best response of complete response, partial response or progressive disease. The sequence was collected from a human donor with classical Hodgkin lymphoma. V and J are TRBV27 and TRBJ2-5; D is ambiguous. The sequenced sample was peripheral blood mononuclear cells (PBMCs), obtained before the fourth cycle of nivolumab. The CDR3 nucleotides read TGTGCCAGCAGTTTGAAGTCGGTCCAAGAGACCCAGTACTTC. It yields the protein CASSLKSVQETQYF.